This is a list of T cell receptor beta chains from one sample in a study of shared clonotypes between healthy human individuals. This table comes from immunoSEQ multiplex PCR, and its TCRdb copy is limited to in-frame clones, with some not included. The sample comprises roughly 570,000 clones, roughly 98% of which are singletons, and approximately 0.3% rests with the top ten. The sample was naive CD8+ T cells sorted from blood. Receptors were obtained from a man between 25 and 39 years old in good health. The CDR3 runs from the conserved cysteine through the conserved F or W. A D gene is named only where the DNA matches it firmly. For some rows the clone size is stated as once, few or many, or as a class when expanded; others skip it.

V gene: TRBV27; J gene: TRBJ1-3; D gene: -; clone size: -; CDR3 DNA: TGTGCCAGCAGCCATAGTGGACGGCGGAGAAACACCATATATTTT; CDR3 protein: CASSHSGRRRNTIYF
V gene: TRBV6-1; J gene: TRBJ2-1; D gene: TRBD1; clone size: -; CDR3 DNA: TGTGCCAGCAGTGCTTCCGGGACAGGGGGTGTCTATGAGCAGTTCTTC; CDR3 protein: CASSASGTGGVYEQFF
V gene: TRBV7-9; J gene: TRBJ1-1; D gene: TRBD1; clone size: -; CDR3 DNA: TGTGCCAGCAGCTTAGTGACAGGGGTTGGCACTGAAGCTTTCTTT; CDR3 protein: CASSLVTGVGTEAFF
V gene: TRBV11-2; J gene: TRBJ1-5; D gene: TRBD1; clone size: once; CDR3 DNA: TGTGCCAGCAGCCTCGGGACAGGGTTTCAGCCCCAGCATTTT; CDR3 protein: CASSLGTGFQPQHF
V gene: TRBV6-5; J gene: TRBJ2-3; D gene: -; clone size: -; CDR3 DNA: TGTGCCAGCATTGGGGCCCTACCCACAGATACGCAGTATTTT; CDR3 protein: CASIGALPTDTQYF
V gene: TRBV14; J gene: TRBJ2-1; D gene: -; clone size: -; CDR3 DNA: TGTGCCAGCAGCCATATCTCGGGGTCGAGCTCCTACAATGAGCAGTTCTTC; CDR3 protein: CASSHISGSSSYNEQFF
V gene: TRBV5-4; J gene: TRBJ2-1; D gene: -; clone size: -; CDR3 DNA: TGTGCCAGCAGCTTAGCGGGACAATCCTACAATGAGCAGTTCTTC; CDR3 protein: CASSLAGQSYNEQFF
V gene: TRBV14; J gene: TRBJ2-1; D gene: -; clone size: -; CDR3 DNA: TGTGCCAGCAGCCGGGCAGGGATGGGTGAGCAGTTCTTC; CDR3 protein: CASSRAGMGEQFF
V gene: TRBV29-1; J gene: TRBJ2-1; D gene: -; clone size: -; CDR3 DNA: TGCAGCGTTGAGGGGGGCCCCTTATCCTACAATGAGCAGTTCTTC; CDR3 protein: CSVEGGPLSYNEQFF
V gene: TRBV19; J gene: TRBJ2-3; D gene: -; clone size: -; CDR3 DNA: TGTGCCAGTAGTCACCCCAGGTGGGCAGGGGGCACAGATACGCAGTATTTT; CDR3 protein: CASSHPRWAGGTDTQYF
V gene: TRBV7-8; J gene: TRBJ2-1; D gene: -; clone size: once; CDR3 DNA: TGTGCCAGCAGCTCCACTACGAGTTACAATGAGCAGTTCTTC; CDR3 protein: CASSSTTSYNEQFF
V gene: TRBV27; J gene: TRBJ2-7; D gene: -; clone size: -; CDR3 DNA: TGTGCCAGCAGTCCCAGACTTGCGGGGCACGAGCAGTACTTC; CDR3 protein: CASSPRLAGHEQYF
V gene: TRBV12-5; J gene: TRBJ2-1; D gene: -; clone size: -; CDR3 DNA: TGTGCTAGTGGTCTGACAGGTACCTACAATGAGCAGTTCTTC; CDR3 protein: CASGLTGTYNEQFF